The clone carrying this TCR beta chain has a count of ten or more. What it binds is not known. A junction boundary mismatches the germline segment, possibly from a read error. The sample is drawn from a study of CD8+CD57+ T cells in acquired aplastic anemia. The wider study: Across the sorted CD4+ and CD8+ cells, DNA amounts averaged 3.2 ug.

Study results and limitations: About 30 CD8+ CDR3 sequences occurred in both the patients and the controls. Patients and healthy controls showed no significant CD8+ Simpson's diversity difference.

The template used for profiling TCR beta VDJ and CDR3 was genomic DNA. One entry per CDR3 protein, called by TCRdb with MiXCR from the reads. The data show fewer than 200,000 distinct CDR3 sequences, almost 50% seen once. It was patients with CD8+CD57+ cell expansion by flow cytometry who were chosen for sequencing. Every patient was diagnosed with severe acquired aplastic anemia. Germline V gives CDR1 SSHAT, CDR2 FNYEAQ (reference sequence). The length of the CDR3 is 17 residues. Sequencing was performed on sorted CD4+, CD8+, or CD8+CD57+ T cells (not recorded which) from PBMCs. The rearrangement joins TRBV7-7 to TRBJ2-2; D gene ambiguous. The TCR comes from a human donor with aplastic anemia. The CDR3 nucleotides are TGTGCTAGCAGCCCACGGCCAGCAAGTTTGAACACCGGGGAGCTGTTTTTT. Translated, it gives CASSPRPASLNTGELFF.